The 10 T cell receptor beta chains given below trace back to one sample, sequenced in a study of PD-L1 blockade in urothelial cancer. Sequenced by immunoSEQ multiplex PCR; TCRdb stores in-frame clones only, minus some. The sample carries about 81,000 clones, 90% to 95% recorded once. The specimen comprised PBMCs, sampled around atezolizumab (anti-PD-L1) treatment. The receptors stem from a man between 60 and 75 years old with urothelial cancer.

V and J are TRBV9 and TRBJ2-7, with 8 bases matching TRBD2. Germline-derived CDR1 and CDR2 are SGDLS and YYNGEE. The CDR3 is 15 amino acids. V dropped 4 bases and J dropped 3; count of bases not matched to a gene: 9. CDR3 in amino acids: CASSPGAGENYEQYF. The DNA of the CDR3 is TGTGCCAGCAGCCCTGGAGCGGGGGAAAACTACGAGCAGTACTTC.

The gene calls are TRBV7-2 and TRBJ2-3; D is unclear. The CDR3 is made up of 13 amino acids. V lost 3 bases, J lost 0 bases, and 4 bases lay in between. The germline gives CDR1 SGHTA, CDR2 FQGNSA. The CDR3 is CASSFPSTDTQYF. The CDR3 DNA is TGTGCCAGCAGCTTTCCTAGCACAGATACGCAGTATTTT.

This chain links TRBV28 with TRBJ2-6, with TRBD2 matching 9 bases. The CDR3 is made up of 17 amino acids. Unmatched junction bases numbered 1, after V lost 1 base and J lost 0 bases. Germline CDR1 reads MDHEN; CDR2 reads SYDVKM. The CDR3 DNA is TGTGCCAGCAGTTTATTTAGCGGGAGCTCTGGGGCCAACGTCCTGACTTTC. Protein: CASSLFSGSSGANVLTF. The variable domain in full, completed from reference TRBV28 and TRBJ2-6, reads DVKVTQSSRYLVKRTGEKVFLECVQDMDHENMFWYRQDPGLGLRLIYFSYDVKMKEKGDIPEGYSVSREKKERFSLILESASTNQTSMYLCASSLFSGSSGANVLTFGAGSRLTVL.

V usage is TRBV19 and J usage is TRBJ2-1; a weak D match, TRBD1 (5 bases). Germline V CDR1 and CDR2: LNHDA, SQIVND (reference sequence). The CDR3 consists of 15 residues. V was trimmed by 0 bases and J by 5 bases, leaving 11 bases between them. The CDR3 DNA follows: TGTGCCAGTAGTATAGAAGGGGCTGGCAACAATGAGCAGTTCTTC. Encoded protein: CASSIEGAGNNEQFF.

The chain uses TRBV19 and TRBJ2-2; 11 positions agree with TRBD2. Trimming cost V 6 bases and J 3 bases; bases outside gene matches: 3. Germline CDR1 reads LNHDA; CDR2 reads SQIVND (reference sequence). This CDR3 spans 15 amino acids. The CDR3: CASSTTSGDTGELFF. CDR3 DNA: TGTGCCAGTAGCACGACTAGCGGGGACACCGGGGAGCTGTTTTTT. The full variable domain, its missing parts supplied by reference TRBV19 and TRBJ2-2, is DGGITQSPKYLFRKEGQNVTLSCEQNLNHDAMYWYRQDPGQGLRLIYYSQIVNDFQKGDIAEGYSVSREKKESFPLTVTSAQKNPTAFYLCASSTTSGDTGELFFGEGSRLTVL.

The chain links TRBV28 to TRBJ1-2; D is ambiguous. The CDR3 contains 14 residues. Germline V CDR1 and CDR2: MDHEN, SYDVKM. Trimming stripped 7 bases from V and 8 bases from J, with 20 bases between. The CDR3 reads CASTMPGVLGGYTF. CDR3 nucleotide sequence: TGTGCCAGCACCATGCCCGGGGTCCTGGGAGGCTACACCTTC.

The J gene is TRBJ2-3, the V gene TRBV6-5; 7 bases map to TRBD1. The CDR3 covers 13 residues. Germline CDR1 is MNHEY and CDR2 is SVGAGI. The V and J ends lost 6 bases and 3 bases, in that order; junction bases with no gene match: 3. The CDR3, as DNA: TGTGCCAGCAGGAAGACAGGGACAGATACGCAGTATTTT. This encodes CASRKTGTDTQYF.

CDR3 DNA sequence: TGTGCCAGCAGTGAGACGACTAGCGGGAGAACAGATACGCAGTATTTT. This encodes CASSETTSGRTDTQYF. This rearrangement joins TRBV6-1 to TRBJ2-3; TRBD2 aligns across 12 bases. The CDR3 runs 16 residues. Looked up from germline, CDR1 is MNHNS and CDR2 is SASEGT. With 3 bases clipped from V and 3 bases from J, the junction kept 4 bases outside the gene matches.

The chain recombines TRBV6-5 with TRBJ2-3, with D hard to call. The CDR3 sequence is 11 residues long. Germline V gene lookup returns CDR1 MNHEY and CDR2 SVGAGI. V was trimmed by 6 bases and J by 11 bases, leaving 12 bases between them. The CDR3 nucleotides are TGTGCCAGCAGGAACCCACTCGGGCAGTATTTT. It yields the protein CASRNPLGQYF.

This clone was counted a single time. The chain joins TRBV5-1 to TRBJ2-1, with D unclear. CDR1 SGHRS and CDR2 YFSETQ come from the germline V gene. The CDR3 has 16 residues. V shed 0 bases and J shed 1 base, with 11 bases lying between them. CDR3 DNA: TGCGCCAGCAGCTTGGGTGCGGTCGGGTCCTACAATGAGCAGTTCTTC. The encoded protein is CASSLGAVGSYNEQFF.